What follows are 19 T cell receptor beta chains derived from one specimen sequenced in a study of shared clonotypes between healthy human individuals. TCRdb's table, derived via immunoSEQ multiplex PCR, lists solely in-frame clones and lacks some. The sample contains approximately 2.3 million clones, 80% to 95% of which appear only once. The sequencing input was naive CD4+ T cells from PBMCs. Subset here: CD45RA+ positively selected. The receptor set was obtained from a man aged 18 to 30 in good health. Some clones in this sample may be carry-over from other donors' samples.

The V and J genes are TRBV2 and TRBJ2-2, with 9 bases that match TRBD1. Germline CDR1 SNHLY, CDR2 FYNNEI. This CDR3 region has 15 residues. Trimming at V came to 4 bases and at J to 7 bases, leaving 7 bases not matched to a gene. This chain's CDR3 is CASSGTGGWNGELFF. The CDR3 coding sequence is TGTGCCAGCAGTGGAACAGGGGGCTGGAACGGGGAGCTGTTTTTT.

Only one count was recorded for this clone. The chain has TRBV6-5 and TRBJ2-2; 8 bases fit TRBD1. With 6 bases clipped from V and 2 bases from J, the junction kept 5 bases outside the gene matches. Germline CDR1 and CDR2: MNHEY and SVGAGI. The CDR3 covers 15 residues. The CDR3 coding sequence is TGTGCCAGCAGCCTCGGACAGGGAAACACCGGGGAGCTGTTTTTT. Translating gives CASSLGQGNTGELFF.

The CDR3 spells CASSIDLAGGQETQYF. DNA of the CDR3: TGTGCCAGTAGTATCGATTTGGCGGGAGGGCAAGAGACCCAGTACTTC. This chain uses TRBV19 with TRBJ2-5; 9 positions match TRBD2. After removal of 3 bases from V and 2 bases from J, the junction contained 7 bases not matched to a gene. The CDR3 covers 16 residues. Germline V lookup: CDR1 LNHDA, CDR2 SQIVND (reference sequence).

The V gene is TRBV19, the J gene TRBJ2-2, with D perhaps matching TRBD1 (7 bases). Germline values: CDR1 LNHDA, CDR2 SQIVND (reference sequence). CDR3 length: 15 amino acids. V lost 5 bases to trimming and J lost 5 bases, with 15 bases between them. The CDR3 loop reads CASSAVQGGTGELFF. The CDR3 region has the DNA TGTGCCAGTAGTGCGGTGCAGGGGGGAACCGGGGAGCTGTTTTTT.

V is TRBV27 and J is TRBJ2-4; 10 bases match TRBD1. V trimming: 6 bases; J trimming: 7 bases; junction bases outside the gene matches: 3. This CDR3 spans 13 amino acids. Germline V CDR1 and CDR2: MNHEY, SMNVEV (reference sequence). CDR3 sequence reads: CASSRTGGNIQYF. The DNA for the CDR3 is TGTGCCAGCAGCCGGACAGGGGGGAACATTCAGTACTTC.

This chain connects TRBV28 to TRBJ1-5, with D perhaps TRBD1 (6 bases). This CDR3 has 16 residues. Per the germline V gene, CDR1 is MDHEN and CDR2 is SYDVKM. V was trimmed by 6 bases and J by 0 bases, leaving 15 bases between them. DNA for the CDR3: TGTGCCAGCAGCCCCTCAGGGGTTTATAGCAATCAGCCCCAGCATTTT. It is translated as CASSPSGVYSNQPQHF.

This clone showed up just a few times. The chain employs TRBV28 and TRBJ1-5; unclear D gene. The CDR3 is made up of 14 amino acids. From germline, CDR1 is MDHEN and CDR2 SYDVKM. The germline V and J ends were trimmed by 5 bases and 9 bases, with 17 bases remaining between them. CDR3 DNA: TGTGCCAGCAGTAATGTGGCCGGGAGGAGGCCCCAGCATTTT. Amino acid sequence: CASSNVAGRRPQHF.

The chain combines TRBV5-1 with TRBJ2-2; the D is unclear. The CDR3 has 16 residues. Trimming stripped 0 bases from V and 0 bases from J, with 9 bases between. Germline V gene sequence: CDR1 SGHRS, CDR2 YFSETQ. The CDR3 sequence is CASSLGSGTNTGELFF. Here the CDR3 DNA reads TGCGCCAGCAGCTTGGGTTCTGGGACGAACACCGGGGAGCTGTTTTTT.

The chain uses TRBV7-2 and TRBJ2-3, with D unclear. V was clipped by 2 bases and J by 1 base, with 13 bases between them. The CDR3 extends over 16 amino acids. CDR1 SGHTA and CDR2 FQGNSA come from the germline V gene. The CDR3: CASSLSIQAGTDTQYF. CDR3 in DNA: TGTGCCAGCAGCTTATCGATTCAGGCGGGCACAGATACGCAGTATTTT.

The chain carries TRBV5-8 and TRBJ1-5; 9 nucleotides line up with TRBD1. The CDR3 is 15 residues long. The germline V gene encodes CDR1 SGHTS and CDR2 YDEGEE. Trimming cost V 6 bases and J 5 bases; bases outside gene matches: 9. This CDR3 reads CASTPRTGAHQPQHF. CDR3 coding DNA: TGTGCCAGCACCCCTCGGACAGGGGCTCATCAGCCCCAGCATTTT.

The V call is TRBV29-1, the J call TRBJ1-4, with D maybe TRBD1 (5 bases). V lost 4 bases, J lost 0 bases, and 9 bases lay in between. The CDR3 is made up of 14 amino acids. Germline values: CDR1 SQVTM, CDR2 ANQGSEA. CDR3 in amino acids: CSVGRGTTNEKLFF. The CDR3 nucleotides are TGCAGCGTTGGGCGGGGGACAACTAATGAAAAACTGTTTTTT.

CDR3 sequence: CASSLDRRDEQYF. CDR3 bases: TGTGCCAGCAGTCTGGATCGGCGGGACGAGCAGTACTTC. The chain recombines TRBV27 with TRBJ2-7; a weak D match, TRBD2 (5 bases). Germline V gene lookup returns CDR1 MNHEY and CDR2 SMNVEV (reference sequence). The CDR3 has 13 residues. The V and J ends lost 5 bases and 5 bases respectively, with 13 bases between them.

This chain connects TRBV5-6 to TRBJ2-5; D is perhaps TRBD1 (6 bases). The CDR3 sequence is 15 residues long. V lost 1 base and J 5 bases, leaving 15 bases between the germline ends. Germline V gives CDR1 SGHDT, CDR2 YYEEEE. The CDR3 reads CASSLYAQGRETQYF. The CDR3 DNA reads TGTGCCAGCAGCTTGTATGCCCAGGGGCGTGAGACCCAGTACTTC.

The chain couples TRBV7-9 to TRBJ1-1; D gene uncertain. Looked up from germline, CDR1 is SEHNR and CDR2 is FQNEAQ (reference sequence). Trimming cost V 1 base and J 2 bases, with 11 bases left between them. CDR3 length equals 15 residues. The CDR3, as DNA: TGTGCCAGCAGCTTAGGACCCACCGATAACACTGAAGCTTTCTTT. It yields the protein CASSLGPTDNTEAFF.

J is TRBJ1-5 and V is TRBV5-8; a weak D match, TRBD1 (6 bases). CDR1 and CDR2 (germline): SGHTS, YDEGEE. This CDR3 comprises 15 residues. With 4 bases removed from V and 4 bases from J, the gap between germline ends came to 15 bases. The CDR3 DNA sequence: TGTGCCAGCAGCGGGGGGGCGGTGGTAAATCAGCCCCAGCATTTT. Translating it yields CASSGGAVVNQPQHF.

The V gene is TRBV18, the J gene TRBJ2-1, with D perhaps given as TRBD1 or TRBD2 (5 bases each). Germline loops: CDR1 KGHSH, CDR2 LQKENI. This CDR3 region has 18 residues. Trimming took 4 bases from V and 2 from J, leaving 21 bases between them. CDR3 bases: TGTGCCAGCTCACGCCCATATCGGGACGGTCCCCCCTACAATGAGCAGTTCTTC. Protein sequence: CASSRPYRDGPPYNEQFF.

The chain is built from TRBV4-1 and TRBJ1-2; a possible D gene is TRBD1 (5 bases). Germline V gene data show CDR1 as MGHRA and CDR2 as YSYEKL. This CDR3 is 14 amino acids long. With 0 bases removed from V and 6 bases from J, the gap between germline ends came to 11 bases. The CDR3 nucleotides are TGCGCCAGCAGCCAAGATTCTTCGGGACATGGCTACACCTTC. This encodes CASSQDSSGHGYTF.

The CDR3 DNA sequence: TGTGCCAGTAGTATTTTCTCGGGACTGGGCACTGAAGCTTTCTTT. Protein product: CASSIFSGLGTEAFF. The V gene is TRBV19, the J gene TRBJ1-1, with D possibly TRBD1 on 5 matching bases. The V gene's germline CDR1 is LNHDA and CDR2 SQIVND (reference sequence). Trimming pared 3 bases from V and 4 bases from J, leaving 15 bases between. The CDR3 runs 15 residues.

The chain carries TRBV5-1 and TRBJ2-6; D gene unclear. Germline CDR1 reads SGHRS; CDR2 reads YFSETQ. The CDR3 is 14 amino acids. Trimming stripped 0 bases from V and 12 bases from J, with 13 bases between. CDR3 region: CASSLDSPSGVLTF. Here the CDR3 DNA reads TGCGCCAGCAGCTTGGACAGCCCCTCCGGCGTCCTGACTTTC.